This T cell receptor beta chain is drawn from a study of tissue T cells after allogeneic stem cell transplantation. The data were produced by immunoSEQ multiplex PCR, yet TCRdb's version contains in-frame clones alone and is incomplete. The sample shows under 6,000 clones, roughly 48% of them seen only once. Time point described: mouse harvest day 7 after allogeneic transplant. Each mouse received 10^7 T-cell-depleted marrow cells plus 10^6 splenic CD5+ T cells by tail vein. Tissues came from B6→BALB/c major-mismatch GVHD mice at day 7 or 14. The study's findings and limits: Which tissue TCRs were alloreactive or antigen-specific was not determined. Some clones might be persisting host cells. Shared clones across patients were few; motif clustering revealed tissue-specific shared signatures.

As to this clone: The antigen remains undetermined. Genes and germline come from the mouse. Coverage ceases 1 residue before the CDR3 finishes, and the germline J gene fills in the end.

Trimming cost V 0 bases and J 3 bases; bases outside gene matches: 6. CDR1 is LGHNA, CDR2 YSYQKL, per germline. The CDR3 covers 18 residues. This sequence was found in a female BALB/c mouse given C57BL/6 T cells with graft-versus-host disease after an allogeneic hematopoietic cell transplant. Sequencing was done on a sample of gut tissue. The J gene is TRBJ2-1, the V gene TRBV2; 12 bases are shared with TRBD2. The part of the CDR3 DNA that was read is TGTGCCAGCAGCCAAGATGGGGACTGGGGGGAAGGCTATGCTGAGCAGTTC. This translates into CASSQDGDWGEGYAEQF. The complete CDR3 reads CASSQDGDWGEGYAEQFF.